A selection of T cell receptor beta chains follows, all from one sample in a study of metastatic and nonmetastatic thyroid tumors. TCRdb reassembled clones from the PCR reads with MiXCR. The data hold about 9,100 clones, with roughly a fifth observed a single time. Sequenced input: adjacent normal tissue. All receptors come from a female donor with papillary thyroid cancer or a benign thyroid nodule (not recorded which). Some clones in this sample may be carry-over from other donors' samples. CDR3s include the opening cysteine and the closing phenylalanine or tryptophan. Each record gives: clone size, J gene, V gene, CDR3 protein. Clone size is not always given. Where it is, it says once, few, many or a class for expanded clones.

clone_size: -
j_call: TRBJ1-1
v_call: TRBV7-2
cdr3_aa: CASSLDANPDAFF

clone_size: few
j_call: TRBJ2-7
v_call: TRBV6-2/TRBV6-3
cdr3_aa: CASSYGVGVYEQYF

clone_size: few
j_call: TRBJ2-2
v_call: TRBV7-9
cdr3_aa: CATASGNTGELFF

clone_size: many
j_call: TRBJ1-4
v_call: TRBV15
cdr3_aa: CATSSFQGSEKLFF

clone_size: many
j_call: TRBJ1-5
v_call: TRBV19
cdr3_aa: CASRQEGISNQPQHF

clone_size: -
j_call: TRBJ2-2
v_call: TRBV11-2
cdr3_aa: CARRRGIADNTRELFF

clone_size: many
j_call: TRBJ2-7
v_call: TRBV9
cdr3_aa: CASSATSGVAHEQYF

clone_size: many
j_call: TRBJ1-3
v_call: TRBV18
cdr3_aa: CASSSNRGDLSGNTIYF

clone_size: many
j_call: TRBJ2-5
v_call: TRBV4-1
cdr3_aa: CASSPVGLAGQETQYF

clone_size: few
j_call: TRBJ1-1
v_call: TRBV28
cdr3_aa: CASSLVGTNTEAFF

clone_size: medium-sized
j_call: TRBJ2-1
v_call: TRBV20-1
cdr3_aa: CSGPRGPDEQFF

clone_size: -
j_call: TRBJ1-2
v_call: TRBV7-9
cdr3_aa: CASRDTGYGYTF

clone_size: -
j_call: TRBJ1-6
v_call: TRBV12-3/TRBV12-4
cdr3_aa: CATSYGNNSPLHF

clone_size: many
j_call: TRBJ1-5
v_call: TRBV4-2
cdr3_aa: CASSQTTGTGVVQPQHF

clone_size: -
j_call: TRBJ2-5
v_call: TRBV12-3/TRBV12-4
cdr3_aa: CASSLRESHYF

clone_size: -
j_call: TRBJ1-5
v_call: TRBV6-5
cdr3_aa: CASFSAGSGNHPQHF

clone_size: many
j_call: TRBJ1-5
v_call: TRBV7-9
cdr3_aa: CASSLGQGGYSNQPQHF

clone_size: -
j_call: TRBJ2-7
v_call: TRBV6-1
cdr3_aa: CASTPFLTSGSAYEQYF

clone_size: medium-sized
j_call: TRBJ2-5
v_call: TRBV6-1
cdr3_aa: CASRRQIGETQYF

clone_size: few
j_call: TRBJ2-1
v_call: TRBV20-1
cdr3_aa: CSARDYWGVGGRNEQFF

clone_size: -
j_call: TRBJ1-1
v_call: TRBV18
cdr3_aa: CASSRAGTGVMNTEAFF

clone_size: -
j_call: TRBJ1-2
v_call: TRBV9
cdr3_aa: CASSVDRDGGGDYIF

clone_size: many
j_call: TRBJ2-7
v_call: TRBV18
cdr3_aa: CASSLMPGPYEQYF

clone_size: medium-sized
j_call: TRBJ2-1
v_call: TRBV6-1
cdr3_aa: CASRTVTYNEQFF